The entry below gives a single TCR beta chain sequence along with its context. Its target is not known. There were only healthy Caucasians among the donors. The data stem from a study of identical twins. TCRdb reanalysed the 5' RACE reads using MiXCR and keeps one entry per CDR3 protein. The table shows 500,000 or so distinct CDR3 sequences, with 22% occurring only once. The V end lost 2 bases, the J end lost 7 bases, and 6 bases lay between the germline ends. CDR3 size: 13 residues. Overall study findings and caveats: Memory repertoires showed no such pattern, whereas abundant cord blood beta clonotypes carried fewer insertions. Findings came from cross-sectional statistics, without long-term follow-up of donors.

In addition, the sample was reused for a study of T cells expressing NK-cell markers. That work adds: Restriction of sorting to alpha-beta TCR T cells was accomplished in several experiments using an anti-gamma-delta TCR antibody.

This clonotype was obtained from a woman aged 18 to 35 in good health. Sequencing was done on a sample of CD4+ T cells sorted from blood. The chain has TRBV12-3 or TRBV12-4 and TRBJ1-6; no firm D call. In DNA, the CDR3 is TGTGCCAGCAGTTTACTATGGAATTCACCCCTCCACTTT. This encodes CASSLLWNSPLHF.